This is a list of T cell receptor beta chains from one sample in a study of radiation and T cells in renal cell carcinoma. Produced via immunoSEQ multiplex PCR; TCRdb's table is partial and in-frame only. The sample holds approximately 150,000 clones, approximately 86% seen once. This sample comprised blood, obtained from a patient whose treatment included radiotherapy and nephrectomy. The receptors were gathered from a woman aged 50 to 65 with renal cell carcinoma. CDR3s leave out the opening cysteine and the closing phenylalanine or tryptophan.

CDR3aa	v_gene	j_gene	len
ASSEDGTENTEAF	TRBV9	TRBJ1-1	13
ASSPTLGEQY	TRBV7-2	TRBJ2-7	10
ASSRGTGYSNQPQH	TRBV19	TRBJ1-5	14
ASRRTDLYT	TRBV28	TRBJ1-2	9
AISGTSDEQY	TRBV10-3	TRBJ2-7	10
ASSLNTVSYEQY	TRBV7-2	TRBJ2-7	12
ASSPRAIDEQY	TRBV19	TRBJ2-7	11
ASSPSGTGSNQPQH	TRBV27	TRBJ1-5	14
ASSFYGRTSGRVADTQY	TRBV7-9	TRBJ2-3	17
ASGGGWGQNEQF	TRBV6-1	TRBJ2-1	12
ASSAPWEETQY	TRBV27	TRBJ2-5	11
ASSWTSQQPQH	TRBV14	TRBJ1-5	11
ASSPGIWEKLF	TRBV7-9	TRBJ1-4	11
ASGSPNYGYT	TRBV12-5	TRBJ1-2	10
ASSESPNTEAF	TRBV10-1	TRBJ1-1	11
ASSLAANPNYGYT	TRBV5-1	TRBJ1-2	13
ASSVSPGELF	TRBV2	TRBJ2-2	10
ASSPRWGPGYEQY	TRBV4-1	TRBJ2-7	13
ASRGAQETQY	TRBV19	TRBJ2-5	10
ATTLAGGNTEAF	TRBV28	TRBJ1-1	12
ASSPSNQGGGTQY	TRBV18	TRBJ2-3	13
ASSLESVAGGLHEQY	TRBV27	TRBJ2-7	15
ASSVGNGGQNTEAF	TRBV9	TRBJ1-1	14
ASREDSNYGYT	TRBV2	TRBJ1-2	11
ASSAPRGGVADTQY	TRBV9	TRBJ2-3	14
SVDHPTGGNIQY	TRBV29-1	TRBJ2-4	12
ASSPQTGRGLETQY	TRBV7-9	TRBJ2-5	14
ATTGTSDSGANVLT	TRBV15	TRBJ2-6	14
ASSLGTGPYGYT	TRBV5-1	TRBJ1-2	12
AGGLGYGYT	TRBV2	TRBJ1-2	9
ASSLEGGETQY	TRBV5-4	TRBJ2-5	11
ASSLAGTENYGYT	TRBV5-5	TRBJ1-2	13
ASSRDSLTDTQY	TRBV28	TRBJ2-3	12
ASSRSPRGADGLAVSYNEQF	TRBV4-1	TRBJ2-1	20